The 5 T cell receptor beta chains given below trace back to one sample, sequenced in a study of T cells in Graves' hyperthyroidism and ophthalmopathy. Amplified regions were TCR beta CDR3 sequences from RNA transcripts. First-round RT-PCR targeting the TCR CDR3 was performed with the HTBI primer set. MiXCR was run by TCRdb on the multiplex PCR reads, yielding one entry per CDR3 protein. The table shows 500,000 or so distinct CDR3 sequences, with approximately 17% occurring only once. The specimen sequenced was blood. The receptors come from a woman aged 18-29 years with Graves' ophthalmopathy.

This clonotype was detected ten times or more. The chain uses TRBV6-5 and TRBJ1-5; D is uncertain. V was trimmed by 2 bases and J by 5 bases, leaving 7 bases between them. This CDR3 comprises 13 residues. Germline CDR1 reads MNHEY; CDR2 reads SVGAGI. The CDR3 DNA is TGTGCCAGCAGTTACGAAAGTCATCAGCCCCAGCATTTT. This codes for CASSYESHQPQHF.

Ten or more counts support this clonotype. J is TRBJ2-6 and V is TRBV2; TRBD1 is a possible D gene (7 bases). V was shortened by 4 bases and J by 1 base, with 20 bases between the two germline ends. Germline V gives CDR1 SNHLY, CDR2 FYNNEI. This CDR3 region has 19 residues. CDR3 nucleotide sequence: TGTGCCAGCAGTGTCGTCCGGCGGGACAGTTCTTCTGGGGCCAACGTCCTGACTTTC. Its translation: CASSVVRRDSSSGANVLTF.

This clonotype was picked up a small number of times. CDR3 bases: TGTGCCAGCAGTTTCTCGGGAACGGATGGCTACACCTTC. Translated: CASSFSGTDGYTF. The gene calls are TRBV27 and TRBJ1-2; no definite D call. Germline values: CDR1 MNHEY, CDR2 SMNVEV (reference sequence). CDR3 length: 13 amino acids. Trimming removed 3 bases from V and 6 bases from J, with 11 bases in between.

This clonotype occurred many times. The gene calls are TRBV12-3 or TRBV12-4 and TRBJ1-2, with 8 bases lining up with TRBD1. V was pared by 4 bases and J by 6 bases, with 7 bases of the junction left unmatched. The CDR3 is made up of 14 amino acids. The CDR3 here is CASSSGQGGDGYTF. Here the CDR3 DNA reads TGTGCCAGCAGTTCTGGACAGGGCGGCGATGGCTACACCTTC.

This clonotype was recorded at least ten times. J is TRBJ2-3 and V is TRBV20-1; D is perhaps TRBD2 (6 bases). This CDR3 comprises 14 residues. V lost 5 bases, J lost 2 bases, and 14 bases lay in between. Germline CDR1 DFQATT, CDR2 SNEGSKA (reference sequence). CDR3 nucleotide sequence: TGCAGTGCTGACGCGGGGTCGGACACAGATACGCAGTATTTT. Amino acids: CSADAGSDTDTQYF.